A selection of T cell receptor beta chains follows, all from one sample in a study of T cell responses to AZD1222 COVID-19 vaccine. Assay: immunoSEQ multiplex PCR; the TCRdb copy retains only in-frame clones and omits some. The table has roughly 180,000 clones, around 90% seen once. The source material was peripheral blood, sampled on day 0 of AZD1222 vaccination. All receptors derive from an adult in good health. Each CDR3 is given with its conserved first and last residue. A D gene is named only where the DNA matches it firmly. Expanded clones are given a class, and other clones once, few, many or no size at all.

cdr3_nt cdr3_aa clone_size v_call d_call j_call
TGTGCCAGCAGTGAAAAAAGTTACTACTCCTACGAGCAGTACTTC CASSEKSYYSYEQYF once TRBV25-1 - TRBJ2-7
TGTGCCAGCAGCCCCGGGACTAGTTTGGTCAATGAGCAGTTCTTC CASSPGTSLVNEQFF - TRBV7-2 TRBD2 TRBJ2-1
TGTGCCACCAGCAGAAACAGGGTTGGAAACACCATATATTTT CATSRNRVGNTIYF - TRBV15 - TRBJ1-3
TGTGCCAGCAGTTTCGGCGAGGCAGAGACCCAGTACTTC CASSFGEAETQYF - TRBV12-3/TRBV12-4 - TRBJ2-5
TGTGCCAGCAGCACCTCCGGGACGCCGAACACTGAAGCTTTCTTT CASSTSGTPNTEAFF - TRBV7-9 - TRBJ1-1
TGTGCCAGCAGATCGGATGTTGGCAGCAATTCACCCCTCCACTTT CASRSDVGSNSPLHF - TRBV5-6 - TRBJ1-6
TGTGCCAGCAGGAGGACGGGAGTGGTGGATACGCAGTATTTT CASRRTGVVDTQYF - TRBV6-5 - TRBJ2-3
TGTGCCAGCTCACCAAGGAATGAAAAACTGTTTTTT CASSPRNEKLFF - TRBV18 - TRBJ1-4
TGTGCCAGCAGCTTAGAAGCACTAGCGGGAGGGCCAAGGGAAGAGACCCAGTACTTC CASSLEALAGGPREETQYF - TRBV7-2 TRBD2 TRBJ2-5
TGCGCCAGCATGGGGTTGCGCGGGGAGCTGTTTTTT CASMGLRGELFF - TRBV5-1 - TRBJ2-2
TGCAGCGTTGAGTGGGACAGGGGGGATACGCAGTATTTT CSVEWDRGDTQYF once TRBV29-1 TRBD1 TRBJ2-3
TGTGCCAGCAGCTTCCCATCGGGTAGCGGGGGGGCCGGACTGTTTTTT CASSFPSGSGGAGLFF - TRBV7-2 TRBD2 TRBJ2-2
TGTGCCAGCAGCCCGACAGATACCATCTCTGGGGCCAACGTCCTGACTTTC CASSPTDTISGANVLTF - TRBV7-6 - TRBJ2-6
TGTGCCAGCAGCCAATTAGACAGGGAAAACATTCAGTACTTC CASSQLDRENIQYF - TRBV7-9 TRBD1 TRBJ2-4
TGTGCCAGCAGTTCAAGCGGGCCGCACCGTGAAGCTTTCTTT CASSSSGPHREAFF - TRBV6-6 - TRBJ1-1
TGTGCCAGCAGCCAAGAATCAGGGAGCTCCTACGAGCAGTACTTC CASSQESGSSYEQYF - TRBV3-1/TRBV3-2 - TRBJ2-7
TGTGCCAGCAGCTTACAATCTGATGAGACCCAGTACTTC CASSLQSDETQYF - TRBV7-9 - TRBJ2-5
TGTGCCACCAGGGACAGCAATCAGCCCCAGCATTTT CATRDSNQPQHF - TRBV15 - TRBJ1-5
TGTGCCAGCACCTTCCCCTCTCGAAACACCATATATTTT CASTFPSRNTIYF - TRBV7-2 - TRBJ1-3
TGTGCCAGCAGCTTAGGAGCCTCCGAAGCTTTCTTT CASSLGASEAFF - TRBV11-2 - TRBJ1-1
TGTGCCATCAGTGAGACCCAACAAAACACTGAAGCTTTCTTT CAISETQQNTEAFF - TRBV10-3 - TRBJ1-1
TGTGCCAGCAGCGGCTTGGGCCCTACTACCTACTTC CASSGLGPTTYF - TRBV6-5 - TRBJ2-7
TGTGCCAGCAGTTTAAACATGAATTCACCCCTCCACTTT CASSLNMNSPLHF - TRBV12-3/TRBV12-4 - TRBJ1-6